The rows below give T cell receptor beta chains drawn from one sample of a study of T cells after yellow fever vaccination. TCRdb processed the 5' RACE reads anew with MiXCR; each CDR3 protein has one entry. The data show around 160,000 distinct CDR3 sequences, under 7.5% seen once. Sequencing was performed on CD4+ T cells sorted from PBMCs, taken 5 days after the first yellow fever vaccination. These receptors were collected from a man between 18 and 29 years old who received the YFV17D yellow fever vaccine. The CDR3 runs from the conserved cysteine through the conserved F or W. The D gene is left open where the match is weak. Only part of the rows carry a size: once, few, many, or a class if the clone is expanded.

abundance,v_gene,j_gene,d_gene,CDR3nt,CDR3aa
few,TRBV4-2,TRBJ1-1,TRBD1,TGTGCCAGCAGCCACACGACAGGGATGAACACTGAAGCTTTCTTT,CASSHTTGMNTEAFF
few,TRBV4-3,TRBJ1-2,.,TGCGCCAGCAGCCAAGATCGGGCAGCATATGGCTACACCTTC,CASSQDRAAYGYTF
many,TRBV2,TRBJ1-1,.,TGTGCCAGCAGCGGAGGTCTTCGGGGGGGGACTGAAGCTTTCTTT,CASSGGLRGGTEAFF
many,TRBV7-6,TRBJ2-3,TRBD2,TGTGCCAGCAGCTCACCGACTAGCGGGGGGGCTCAAGATACGCAGTATTTT,CASSSPTSGGAQDTQYF
few,TRBV6-5,TRBJ2-3,TRBD2,TGTGCCAGCAGTTACCGACTAGCGGGGGGAAACACAGATACGCAGTATTTT,CASSYRLAGGNTDTQYF
many,TRBV27,TRBJ2-1,TRBD2,TGTGCCAGCAGAAAACTAGCGGGGGAGTACAATGAGCAGTTCTTC,CASRKLAGEYNEQFF
many,TRBV20-1,TRBJ1-4,.,TGCAGTGCTAGAGATCATAAGGGGCAGCTCAAACTGTTTTTT,CSARDHKGQLKLFF
many,TRBV7-2,TRBJ2-3,TRBD1,TGTGCCAGCAGCCCGGGACAGGGTAGGACAGATACGCAGTATTTT,CASSPGQGRTDTQYF
few,TRBV10-3,TRBJ2-3,.,TGTGCCATCAGTGAGAGCCGGGGGCGTTCAGATACGCAGTATTTT,CAISESRGRSDTQYF
many,TRBV4-3,TRBJ1-1,TRBD1,TGCGCCAGCAGCCAGCGGACAGGGGCAGTGAACACTGAAGCTTTCTTT,CASSQRTGAVNTEAFF
.,TRBV30,TRBJ2-2,TRBD2,TGTGCCTCCGATTTCCGGGGGGTAGCGAACACCGGGGAGCTGTTTTTT,CASDFRGVANTGELFF
few,TRBV6-5,TRBJ2-3,.,TGTGCCAGCACCAATACAGATACGCAGTATTTT,CASTNTDTQYF
few,TRBV7-2,TRBJ1-2,TRBD1,TGTGCCAGCAGCTCTAGGCCGGGACAGTCTCACTTC,CASSSRPGQSHF
few,TRBV5-1,TRBJ1-4,TRBD1,TGCGCCAGCAGCTGGTCAGGGGGCTATGAAAAACTGTTTTTT,CASSWSGGYEKLFF
.,TRBV11-2,TRBJ2-3,TRBD2,TGTGCCAGCAGCCCCACGGGTGCGGGGGTCATAGGCACAGATACGCAGTATTTT,CASSPTGAGVIGTDTQYF
many,TRBV10-3,TRBJ2-4,TRBD1,TGTGCCTCCCAGACAGGGGAGGCCAACATTCAGTACTTC,CASQTGEANIQYF
many,TRBV13,TRBJ2-4,.,TGTGCCAGCAGCTTAGTTTCGGGGGGCAAGGGCAAAAACATTCAGTACTTC,CASSLVSGGKGKNIQYF
many,TRBV5-1,TRBJ2-5,TRBD1,TGCGCCAGCAGCCTTGACAGGGCTAGGGGGCGCGAGACCCAGTACTTC,CASSLDRARGRETQYF
many,TRBV2,TRBJ2-3,.,TGTGCCAGCCAGTGGGACCCTATTTCAGATACGCAGTATTTT,CASQWDPISDTQYF
few,TRBV7-2,TRBJ1-1,TRBD1,TGTGCCAGCAGCTTTAGGACAGGGGTGACTGAAGCTTTCTTT,CASSFRTGVTEAFF
.,TRBV5-1,TRBJ1-2,.,TGCGCCAGCAGCTTGGGACTTGGCTTGAACTATGGCTACACCTTC,CASSLGLGLNYGYTF
many,TRBV7-2,TRBJ2-1,.,TGTGCCAGCCTAAGGGGGGGAGGTTTATACAATGAGCAGTTCTTC,CASLRGGGLYNEQFF
.,TRBV9,TRBJ2-1,TRBD2,TGTGCCAGCAGCGCAATTCTAGCGGGGGGGGCTGAGCAGTTCTTC,CASSAILAGGAEQFF
few,TRBV19,TRBJ1-5,.,TGTGCCAGTATAACCCCAGGGACTAATCAGCCCCAGCATTTT,CASITPGTNQPQHF
many,TRBV6-2/TRBV6-3,TRBJ2-3,TRBD2,TGTGCCAGCAGTTACTCCCAAGCGGGGGGGCAAGATACGCAGTATTTT,CASSYSQAGGQDTQYF
many,TRBV5-5,TRBJ1-3,.,TGTGCCAGCAGCTCTGGCGGGTGGACCTCTGGAAACACCATATATTTT,CASSSGGWTSGNTIYF
many,TRBV5-1,TRBJ1-1,.,TGCGCCAGCAGCTTTGGGACAACTCACCCGAACACTGAAGCTTTCTTT,CASSFGTTHPNTEAFF